These 23 T cell receptor beta chains share one sample of origin, sequenced in a study of T cells in Graves' hyperthyroidism and ophthalmopathy. TCR beta CDR3 sequences were amplified from RNA transcripts. The primer set for the first-round RT-PCR of the TCR CDR3 was HTBI. Via MiXCR, TCRdb re-called the multiplex PCR reads, giving one row per CDR3 protein. This table has 340,000 or so distinct CDR3 sequences, around 17% appearing once. Source material: blood. These receptors all stem from a man aged 25 to 40 with Graves' hyperthyroidism.

This rearrangement joins TRBV4-1 to TRBJ2-7, with 9 nucleotides matching TRBD1. V gave up 6 bases and J gave up 6 bases; unmatched junction bases: 9. Germline V gene data show CDR1 as MGHRA and CDR2 as YSYEKL. The CDR3 length is 14 residues. The DNA for the CDR3 is TGCGCCAGCAGACCAACGGGACAGGGTGCCGAGCAGTACTTC. Translating gives CASRPTGQGAEQYF.

This clonotype showed up many times. The gene calls are TRBV6-1 and TRBJ2-5, with D possibly TRBD2 on 6 matching bases. This CDR3 has 15 amino acids. Between the trimmed V and J ends, which lost 5 bases and 2 bases, there was a span of 15 bases. Germline V gene data show CDR1 as MNHNS and CDR2 as SASEGT. The CDR3: CASSSMTGTQETQYF. CDR3 sequence (DNA): TGTGCCAGCAGTTCGATGACCGGGACTCAAGAGACCCAGTACTTC.

This clonotype appeared many times. The J gene is TRBJ2-1, the V gene TRBV7-8; TRBD2 aligns across 9 bases. CDR3 size: 13 residues. Per the germline V gene, CDR1 is SGHVS and CDR2 is FQNEAQ. The junction had 4 bases not matched to a gene; V was cut back by 8 bases and J by 5 bases. CDR3 bases: TGTGCCAGCGGGGCGGGAGGGAACAATGAGCAGTTCTTC. It translates to CASGAGGNNEQFF.

In its sample, this clonotype was seen a few times. The germline gene is not matched at one end of the junction; a read error may be the cause. V gene TRBV7-2 combines with J gene TRBJ2-1; D is unresolved. Germline V gives CDR1 SGHTA, CDR2 FQGNSA. The CDR3 sequence is 15 residues long. As DNA, the CDR3 is TGTGCCAGCAGCTTAGAGACGGCCTCCTACGATGAGCAGTTCTTC. Its translation: CASSLETASYDEQFF.

V gene TRBV5-4 combines with J gene TRBJ1-4; TRBD1 aligns across 7 bases. The CDR3 is made up of 14 amino acids. V was pared by 4 bases and J by 5 bases, with 5 bases of the junction left unmatched. Germline V lookup: CDR1 SGHNT, CDR2 YYREEE (reference sequence). CDR3 DNA: TGTGCCAGCAGCCTTCCAGGGGGGAATGAAAAACTGTTTTTT. Its protein product is CASSLPGGNEKLFF.

CDR3 amino acids: CASRNGQDYNQPQHF. Written as DNA, the CDR3 is TGCGCCAGCAGGAATGGACAGGACTACAATCAGCCCCAGCATTTT. This chain links TRBV10-2 with TRBJ1-5, with 7 bases that match TRBD1. Germline CDR1 and CDR2: WSHSY and SAAADI. V was clipped by 6 bases and J by 3 bases; unmatched bases: 8. The CDR3 has 15 amino acids.

This clonotype was seen many times. The chain couples TRBV2 to TRBJ1-1; the D is unclear. The CDR3 runs to 13 residues. Germline assignment: CDR1 SNHLY and CDR2 FYNNEI. V lost 6 bases and J 1 base, leaving 9 bases between the germline ends. The CDR3: CASRFDSNTEAFF. CDR3 nucleotides: TGTGCCAGCAGATTCGACTCGAACACTGAAGCTTTCTTT.

This clonotype was observed once. The chain has TRBV7-9 and TRBJ2-5; D uncertain. V lost 2 bases and J 0 bases, leaving 13 bases between the germline ends. The germline CDR1 and CDR2 sequences are SEHNR and FQNEAQ (reference sequence). The CDR3 consists of 16 residues. The CDR3 loop is CASSLIGIGYQETQYF. The CDR3 DNA reads TGTGCCAGCAGCTTAATTGGTATAGGGTACCAAGAGACCCAGTACTTC.

Comments on this clonotype: A much more abundant neighbour one base away suggests this may be a read error. The gene calls are TRBV7-3 and TRBJ2-2, with TRBD2 matching 7 bases. J gave up 4 bases and V 5 bases, and 10 bases lay outside the gene matches. The CDR3 totals 16 residues. Germline CDR1 and CDR2: SGHTA and FQGTGA. This chain's CDR3 is CASSRDRAGSTGELFF. CDR3 in DNA: TGTGCCAGCAGCCGGGATCGAGCGGGGAGCACCGGGGAGCTGTTTTTT.

J is TRBJ1-2 and V is TRBV29-1; 7 bases are a match to TRBD1. Germline-derived CDR1 and CDR2 are SQVTM and ANQGSEA. The CDR3 length is 13 residues. V dropped 6 bases and J dropped 3; count of bases not matched to a gene: 7. The CDR3 DNA is TGCAGCGTCCGGACCGACAGGGACTATGGCTACACCTTC. Translation gives CSVRTDRDYGYTF.

The chain recombines TRBV5-4 with TRBJ1-1; D uncertain. This CDR3 spans 12 amino acids. Trimming removed 5 bases at V and 5 bases at J, with 10 bases between. Germline V gene lookup returns CDR1 SGHNT and CDR2 YYREEE (reference sequence). This CDR3 reads CASRVRGTEAFF. CDR3 nucleotide sequence: TGTGCCAGCAGGGTGAGAGGTACTGAAGCTTTCTTT. The full variable domain, in which reference TRBV5-4 and TRBJ1-1 provide the parts outside the CDR3, is ETGVTQSPTHLIKTRGQQVTLRCSSQSGHNTVSWYQQALGQGPQFIFQYYREEENGRGNFPPRFSGLQFPNYSSELNVNALELDDSALYLCASRVRGTEAFFGQGTRLTVV.

This clonotype was seen many times. J is TRBJ2-5 and V is TRBV5-8, with 7 bases fitting TRBD1. This CDR3 comprises 15 residues. The junction had 6 bases not matched to a gene; V was cut back by 4 bases and J by 0 bases. CDR1 SGHTS and CDR2 YDEGEE come from the germline V gene. CDR3 sequence reads: CASSPRQGNQETQYF. CDR3 sequence (DNA): TGTGCCAGCAGCCCAAGACAGGGTAACCAAGAGACCCAGTACTTC.

This clonotype occurred many times. The chain employs TRBV18 and TRBJ1-4, with TRBD1 as a possible D gene (5 bases). Trimming took 2 bases from V and 4 from J, leaving 8 bases between them. Germline V CDR1 and CDR2: KGHSH, LQKENI. The CDR3 covers 14 residues. Written as DNA, the CDR3 is TGTGCCAGCTCACCAGGGACCCTTAATGAAAAACTGTTTTTT. Its translation is CASSPGTLNEKLFF. The variable domain in full, completed from reference TRBV18 and TRBJ1-4, reads NAGVMQNPRHLVRRRGQEARLRCSPMKGHSHVYWYRQLPEEGLKFMVYLQKENIIDESGMPKERFSAEFPKEGPSILRIQQVVRGDSAAYFCASSPGTLNEKLFFGSGTQLSVL.

This clonotype was observed at least ten times. The V call is TRBV6-1, the J call TRBJ2-7; D gene ambiguous. The CDR3 is 14 amino acids. Germline lookup yields CDR1 MNHNS and CDR2 SASEGT. V was shortened by 5 bases and J by 2 bases, with 13 bases between the two germline ends. CDR3 amino acids: CASSYAESTYEQYF. The CDR3 bases are TGTGCCAGCAGTTATGCCGAGAGCACCTACGAGCAGTACTTC.

On this clonotype: A much larger clone sits a single nucleotide away, making a read error possible. The V and J genes are TRBV5-4 and TRBJ1-3; no clear D. V lost 2 bases and J 3 bases, leaving 3 bases between the germline ends. The CDR3 totals 12 residues. Germline lookup yields CDR1 SGHNT and CDR2 YYREEE (reference sequence). DNA for the CDR3: TGTGCCAGCAGCTTATATGGAAACACCATATATTTT. Residues: CASSLYGNTIYF.

In this sample, this clonotype turned up many times. This chain links TRBV28 with TRBJ2-7, with 8 bases lining up with TRBD1. V shed 7 bases and J 1 base; nucleotides not matched to a gene: 9. The germline V gene has CDR1 MDHEN and CDR2 SYDVKM. The CDR3 is 15 amino acids. The CDR3 reads CASTAGGTGSYEQYF. In DNA, the CDR3 is TGTGCCAGCACCGCAGGGGGGACAGGTTCCTACGAGCAGTACTTC.

This clonotype appeared many times. V gene TRBV5-1 combines with J gene TRBJ1-2; tentative D call: TRBD1 (5 bases). The germline CDR1 and CDR2 sequences are SGHRS and YFSETQ. CDR3 length: 15 amino acids. The V end lost 0 bases, the J end lost 4 bases, and 13 bases lay between the germline ends. The CDR3 loop is CASSLDPGSVYGYTF. For the CDR3, the DNA is TGCGCCAGCAGCTTGGATCCAGGGAGTGTCTATGGCTACACCTTC.

With respect to this clonotype: Without the conserved terminal phenylalanine or tryptophan, this CDR3 likely stems from a read error. The chain recombines TRBV28 with TRBJ1-1; D ambiguous. V lost 6 bases, J lost 1 base, and 9 bases lay in between. The CDR3 has 13 residues. Germline-derived CDR1 and CDR2 are MDHEN and SYDVKM. Here the CDR3 reads CASRATANTEAFS. In DNA form, the CDR3 reads TGTGCCAGCAGGGCGACGGCGAACACTGAAGCTTTCTCT.

J is TRBJ1-5 and V is TRBV15, with 7 bases matching TRBD1. The V gene end was trimmed by 1 base and the J gene end by 2 bases; junction bases not matched to a gene: 2. Germline lookup yields CDR1 LNHNV and CDR2 YYDKDF (reference sequence). The CDR3 runs to 15 residues. DNA of the CDR3: TGTGCCACCAGCAGAGTCGACAGGGGCAATCAGCCCCAGCATTTT. Translated, it gives CATSRVDRGNQPQHF.

This clonotype was found many times. The gene calls are TRBV11-3 and TRBJ1-2, with D maybe TRBD1 (6 bases). The CDR3 loop spans 14 amino acids. Germline V gene lookup returns CDR1 SGHNT and CDR2 YENEEA. Between the trimmed V and J ends, which lost 4 bases and 4 bases, there was a span of 13 bases. CDR3 DNA sequence: TGTGCCAGCAGCTCTCAGGGGAGAGGCTATGGCTACACCTTC. It specifies CASSSQGRGYGYTF.

Ten or more counts support this clonotype. The CDR3 protein is CASRGWTGANQPQHF. CDR3 coding DNA: TGTGCCAGCAGGGGGTGGACAGGGGCCAATCAGCCCCAGCATTTT. This chain links TRBV2 with TRBJ1-5; 9 bases are a match to TRBD1. This CDR3 contains 15 residues. V was pared by 6 bases and J by 3 bases, with 6 bases of the junction left unmatched. Germline CDR1 reads SNHLY; CDR2 reads FYNNEI.

This clonotype was observed a few times. The CDR3 loop is CSATNREGRETQYF. In DNA, the CDR3 is TGCAGTGCTACGAACCGGGAGGGAAGAGAGACCCAGTACTTC. The rearrangement uses TRBV20-1 and TRBJ2-5; 8 bases fit TRBD2. The J segment lost 4 bases and the V segment lost 4 bases, leaving 8 bases of the junction unmatched. The CDR3 sequence is 14 residues long. The V gene's germline CDR1 is DFQATT and CDR2 SNEGSKA (reference sequence).

The V call is TRBV9, the J call TRBJ1-4; D not certain. The CDR3 runs 13 residues. The ends were cut back, 4 bases at V and 4 bases at J, with 8 bases in the middle. The germline V gene has CDR1 SGDLS and CDR2 YYNGEE. CDR3 sequence: CASSPGVNEKLFF. The CDR3 DNA is TGTGCCAGCAGCCCCGGGGTTAATGAAAAACTGTTTTTT.